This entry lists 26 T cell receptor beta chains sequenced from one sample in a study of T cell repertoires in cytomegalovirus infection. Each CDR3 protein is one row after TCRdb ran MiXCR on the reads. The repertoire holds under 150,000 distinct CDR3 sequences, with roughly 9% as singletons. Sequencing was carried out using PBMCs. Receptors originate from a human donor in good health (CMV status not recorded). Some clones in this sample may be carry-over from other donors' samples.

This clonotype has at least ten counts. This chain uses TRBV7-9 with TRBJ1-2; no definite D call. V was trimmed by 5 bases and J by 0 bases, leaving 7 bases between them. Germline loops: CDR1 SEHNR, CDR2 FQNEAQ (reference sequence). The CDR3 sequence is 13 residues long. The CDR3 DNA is TGTGCCAGCAGCATAGGGACTAACTATGGCTACACCTTC. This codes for CASSIGTNYGYTF.

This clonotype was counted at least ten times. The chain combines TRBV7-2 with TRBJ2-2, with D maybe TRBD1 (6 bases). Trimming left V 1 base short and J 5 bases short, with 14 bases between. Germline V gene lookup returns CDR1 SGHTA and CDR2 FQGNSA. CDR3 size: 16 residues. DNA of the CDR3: TGTGCCAGCAGCTTAGGCCCGACAGGCTCAACCGGGGAGCTGTTTTTT. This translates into CASSLGPTGSTGELFF.

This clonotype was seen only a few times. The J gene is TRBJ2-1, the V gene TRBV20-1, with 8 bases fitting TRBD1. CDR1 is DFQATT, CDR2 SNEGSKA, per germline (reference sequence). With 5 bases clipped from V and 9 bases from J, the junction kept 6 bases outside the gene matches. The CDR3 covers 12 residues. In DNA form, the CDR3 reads TGCAGTGCTCTGGACAGGGACCTTGAGCAGTTCTTC. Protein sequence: CSALDRDLEQFF.

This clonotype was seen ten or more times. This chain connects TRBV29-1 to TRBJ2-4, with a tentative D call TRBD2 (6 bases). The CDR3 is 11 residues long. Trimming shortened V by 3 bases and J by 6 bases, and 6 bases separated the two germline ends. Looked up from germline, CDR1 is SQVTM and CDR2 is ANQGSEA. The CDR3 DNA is TGCAGCGTTGACGGGGGAAACATTCAGTACTTC. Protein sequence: CSVDGGNIQYF. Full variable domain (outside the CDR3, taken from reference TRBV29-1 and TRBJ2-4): SAVISQKPSRDICQRGTSLTIQCQVDSQVTMMFWYRQQPGQSLTLIATANQGSEATYESGFVIDKFPISRPNLTFSTLTVSNMSPEDSSIYLCSVDGGNIQYFGAGTRLSVL.

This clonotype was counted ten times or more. CDR3 bases: TGCAGTGCTAGTGTTGGACGTTACAATCAGCCCCAGCATTTT. This encodes CSASVGRYNQPQHF. The chain links TRBV20-1 to TRBJ1-5; D remains ambiguous. CDR3 length equals 14 residues. Germline V gene data show CDR1 as DFQATT and CDR2 as SNEGSKA (reference sequence). V gave up 3 bases and J gave up 3 bases, with 12 bases separating them.

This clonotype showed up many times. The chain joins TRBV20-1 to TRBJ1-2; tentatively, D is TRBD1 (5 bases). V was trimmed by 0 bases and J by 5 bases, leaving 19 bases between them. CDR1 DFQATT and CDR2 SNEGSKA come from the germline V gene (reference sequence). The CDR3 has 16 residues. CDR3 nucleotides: TGCAGTGCTAGAGATATAGAGGGGCCATCGGTGTATGGCTACACCTTC. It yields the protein CSARDIEGPSVYGYTF.

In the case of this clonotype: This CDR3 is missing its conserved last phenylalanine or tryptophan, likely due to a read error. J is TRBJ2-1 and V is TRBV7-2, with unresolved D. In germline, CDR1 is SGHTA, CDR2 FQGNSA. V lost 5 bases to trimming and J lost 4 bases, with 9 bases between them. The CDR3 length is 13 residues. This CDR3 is CASSVERYNEQFV. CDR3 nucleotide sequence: TGTGCCAGCAGCGTAGAGAGGTACAATGAGCAGTTCGTC.

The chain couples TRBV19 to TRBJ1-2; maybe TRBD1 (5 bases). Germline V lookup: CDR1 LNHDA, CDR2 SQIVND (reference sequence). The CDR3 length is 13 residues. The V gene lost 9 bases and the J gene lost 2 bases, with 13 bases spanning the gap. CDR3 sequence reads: CASLLRDNYGYTF. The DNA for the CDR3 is TGTGCCAGCCTACTCAGGGACAACTATGGCTACACCTTC.

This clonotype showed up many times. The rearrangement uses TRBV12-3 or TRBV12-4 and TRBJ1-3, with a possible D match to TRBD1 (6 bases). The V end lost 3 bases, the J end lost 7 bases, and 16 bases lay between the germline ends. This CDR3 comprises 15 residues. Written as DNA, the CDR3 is TGTGCCAGCAGTTTGGCTGGACAGAGAAAGAACACCATATATTTT. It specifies CASSLAGQRKNTIYF.

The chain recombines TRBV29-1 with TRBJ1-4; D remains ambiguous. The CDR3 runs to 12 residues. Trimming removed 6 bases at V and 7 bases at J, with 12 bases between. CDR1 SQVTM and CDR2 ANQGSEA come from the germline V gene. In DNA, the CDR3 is TGCAGCGTGATCTTTTTAGGTGAAAAACTGTTTTTT. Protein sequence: CSVIFLGEKLFF.

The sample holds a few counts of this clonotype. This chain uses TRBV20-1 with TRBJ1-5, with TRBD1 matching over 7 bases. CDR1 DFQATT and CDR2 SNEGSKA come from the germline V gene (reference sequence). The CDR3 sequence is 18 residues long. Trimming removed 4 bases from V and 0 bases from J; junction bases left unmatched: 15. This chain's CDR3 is CSAIRDSSEFYSNQPQHF. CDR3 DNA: TGCAGTGCTATTAGGGACAGTAGTGAATTCTATAGCAATCAGCCCCAGCATTTT.

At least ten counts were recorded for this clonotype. This CDR3 is CASSFVTSSAGELFF. The CDR3 DNA reads TGTGCCAGCAGCTTCGTAACATCCTCGGCCGGGGAGCTGTTTTTT. The V call is TRBV7-2, the J call TRBJ2-2; D is undetermined. Germline lookup yields CDR1 SGHTA and CDR2 FQGNSA. V was clipped by 3 bases and J by 6 bases, with 14 bases between them. The CDR3 has 15 residues.

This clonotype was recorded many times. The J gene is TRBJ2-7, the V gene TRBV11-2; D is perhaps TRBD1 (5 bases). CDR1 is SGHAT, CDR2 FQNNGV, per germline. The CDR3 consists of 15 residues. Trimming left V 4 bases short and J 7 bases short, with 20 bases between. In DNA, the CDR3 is TGTGCCAGCAGCTCGCTAGGGTGGGGCGCGAATGAGCAGTACTTC. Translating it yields CASSSLGWGANEQYF.

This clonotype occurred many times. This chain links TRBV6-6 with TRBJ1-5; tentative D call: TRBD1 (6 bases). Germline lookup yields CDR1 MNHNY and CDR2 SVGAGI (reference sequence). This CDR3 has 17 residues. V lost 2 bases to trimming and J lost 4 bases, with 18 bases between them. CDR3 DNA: TGTGCCAGCAGTTACCGATGGGGGGCAGGAGAAAATCAGCCCCAGCATTTT. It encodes CASSYRWGAGENQPQHF.

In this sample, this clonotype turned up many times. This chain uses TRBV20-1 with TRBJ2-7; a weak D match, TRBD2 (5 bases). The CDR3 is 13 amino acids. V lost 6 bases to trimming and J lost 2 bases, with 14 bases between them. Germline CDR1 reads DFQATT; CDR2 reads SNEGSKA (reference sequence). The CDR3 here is CSAPGVPAYEQYF. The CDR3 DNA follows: TGCAGTGCCCCCGGGGTACCGGCCTACGAGCAGTACTTC.

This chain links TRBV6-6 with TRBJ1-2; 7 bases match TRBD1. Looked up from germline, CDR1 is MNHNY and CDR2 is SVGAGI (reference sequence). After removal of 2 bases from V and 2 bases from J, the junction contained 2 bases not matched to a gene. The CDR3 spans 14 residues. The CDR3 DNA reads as TGTGCCAGCAGTTACCCGACAGGGAACTATGGCTACACCTTC. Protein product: CASSYPTGNYGYTF.

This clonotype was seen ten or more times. CDR3 bases: TGTGCCAGTAGCCAAGATTACAGTAGGCCCCAGCATTTT. Protein product: CASSQDYSRPQHF. The chain employs TRBV19 and TRBJ1-5; D is unresolved. Trimming removed 6 bases from V and 9 bases from J, with 15 bases in between. The CDR3 covers 13 residues. Germline V gene sequence: CDR1 LNHDA, CDR2 SQIVND (reference sequence).

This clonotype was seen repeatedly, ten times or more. The CDR3 sequence: CASSPRGDAYNEQFF. The CDR3 coding sequence is TGTGCCAGCTCACCACGAGGGGACGCCTACAATGAGCAGTTCTTC. The chain couples TRBV18 to TRBJ2-1; possibly TRBD1 or TRBD2 for D (5 bases each). There are 15 residues in the CDR3. V gave up 1 base and J gave up 2 bases, with 9 bases separating them. Germline CDR1 KGHSH, CDR2 LQKENI.

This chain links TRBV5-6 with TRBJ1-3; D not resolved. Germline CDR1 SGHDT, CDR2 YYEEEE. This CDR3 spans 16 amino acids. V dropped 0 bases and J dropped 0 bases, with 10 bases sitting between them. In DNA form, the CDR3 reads TGTGCCAGCAGCTTGGCCGTATACGGCTCTGGAAACACCATATATTTT. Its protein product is CASSLAVYGSGNTIYF.

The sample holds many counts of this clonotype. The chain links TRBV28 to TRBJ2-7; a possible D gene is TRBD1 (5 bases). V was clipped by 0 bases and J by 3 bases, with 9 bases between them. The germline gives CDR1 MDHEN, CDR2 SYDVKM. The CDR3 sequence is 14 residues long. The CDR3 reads CASSLWDTNYEQYF. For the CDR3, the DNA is TGTGCCAGCAGTTTATGGGACACGAACTACGAGCAGTACTTC.

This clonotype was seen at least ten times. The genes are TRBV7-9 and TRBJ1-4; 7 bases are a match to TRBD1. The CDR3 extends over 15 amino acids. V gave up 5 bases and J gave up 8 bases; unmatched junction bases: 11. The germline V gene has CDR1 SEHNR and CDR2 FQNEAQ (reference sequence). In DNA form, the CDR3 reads TGTGCCAGCAGCAACAAACAGGGGATATTGGAAAAACTGTTTTTT. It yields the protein CASSNKQGILEKLFF.

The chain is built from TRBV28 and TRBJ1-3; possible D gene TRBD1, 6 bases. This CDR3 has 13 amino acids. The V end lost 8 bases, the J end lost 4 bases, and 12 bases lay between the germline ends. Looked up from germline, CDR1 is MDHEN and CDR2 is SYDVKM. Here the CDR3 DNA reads TGTGCCAGCGGGCAGGGGTACGGAAACACCATATATTTT. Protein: CASGQGYGNTIYF.

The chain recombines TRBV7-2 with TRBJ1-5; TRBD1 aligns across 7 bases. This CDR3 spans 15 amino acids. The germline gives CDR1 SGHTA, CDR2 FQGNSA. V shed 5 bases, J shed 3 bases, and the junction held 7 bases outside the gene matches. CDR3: CASSLRQGLNQPQHF. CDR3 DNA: TGTGCCAGCAGCCTAAGACAGGGACTCAATCAGCCCCAGCATTTT.

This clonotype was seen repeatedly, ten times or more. CDR3 region: CASSDGTVRSYTF. CDR3 DNA: TGTGCCAGCAGCGACGGGACAGTTAGAAGCTACACCTTC. The V gene is TRBV7-2, the J gene TRBJ1-2; the match to TRBD1 covers 7 bases. Germline V gives CDR1 SGHTA, CDR2 FQGNSA. V was clipped by 5 bases and J by 9 bases; unmatched bases: 9. CDR3 length: 13 residues.

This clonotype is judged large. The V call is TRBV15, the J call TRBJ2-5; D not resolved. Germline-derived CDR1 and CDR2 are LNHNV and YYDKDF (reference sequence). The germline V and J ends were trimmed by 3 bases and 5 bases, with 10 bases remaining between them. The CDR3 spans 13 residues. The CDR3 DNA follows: TGTGCCACCAGCAGTCATGCCGGCGAGACCCAGTACTTC. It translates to CATSSHAGETQYF.

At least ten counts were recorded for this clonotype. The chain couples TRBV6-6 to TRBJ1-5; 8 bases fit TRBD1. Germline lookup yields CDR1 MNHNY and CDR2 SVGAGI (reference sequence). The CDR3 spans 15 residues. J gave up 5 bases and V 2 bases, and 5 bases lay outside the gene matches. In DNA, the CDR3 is TGTGCCAGCAGTTACCCCGACAGGGGAGATCAGCCCCAGCATTTT. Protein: CASSYPDRGDQPQHF.